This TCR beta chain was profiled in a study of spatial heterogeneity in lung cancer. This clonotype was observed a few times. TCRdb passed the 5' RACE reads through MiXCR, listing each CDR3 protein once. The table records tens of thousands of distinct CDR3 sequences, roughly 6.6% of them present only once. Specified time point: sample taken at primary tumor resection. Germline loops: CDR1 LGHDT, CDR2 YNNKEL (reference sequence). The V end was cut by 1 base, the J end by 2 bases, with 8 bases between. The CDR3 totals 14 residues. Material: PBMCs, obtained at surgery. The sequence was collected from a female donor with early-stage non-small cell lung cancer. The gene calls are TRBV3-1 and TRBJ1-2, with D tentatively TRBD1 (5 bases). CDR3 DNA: TGTGCCAGCAGCCAAGTGGCAGGGAACTATGGCTACACCTTC. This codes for CASSQVAGNYGYTF.